The sequence of this T cell receptor (beta chain) was determined in a study of CD8+ T cells in alopecia areata. The overall study: Patients in the treated group were given tofacitinib by mouth, 5 to 10 mg twice a day. Overall study findings and caveats: Many expanded lesional clones persisted in scalp and blood during tofacitinib treatment. TCR sharing was clearer in mice than between patients, perhaps partly owing to patient HLA diversity.

Specified treatment: oral pan-JAK inhibitor, 5-10 mg twice daily. After isolation, RNA underwent reverse transcription to generate cDNA as the sequencing template. Measured with immunoSEQ multiplex PCR; TCRdb has only the in-frame clones, and not every one. This sample has 200,000 to 250,000 clones, with 55% to 70% found just once. The CDR3 runs 14 residues. V lost 5 bases and J lost 1; bases outside the gene matches: 7. Germline loops: CDR1 GTSNPN, CDR2 SVGIG (reference sequence). Concerning this clone: Its target is not known.

This material consisted of CD4+ T cells sorted from blood, taken at week 4, from a patient treated with tofacitinib. The TCR comes from a human donor with alopecia areata. The chain couples TRBV30 to TRBJ2-5, with 7 bases that match TRBD1. CDR3 coding DNA: TGTGCCTGGCAGGAACAGGGGACCCAAGAGACCCAGTACTTC. Protein sequence: CAWQEQGTQETQYF.